The 27 T cell receptor beta chains below come from one sample, sequenced in a study of T cells after yellow fever vaccination. One entry per CDR3 protein, called by TCRdb with MiXCR from the 5' RACE reads. The repertoire consists of hundreds of thousands of distinct CDR3 sequences, with 18% occurring once and the leading ten covering 15% to 20%. The sequences come from PBMCs, collected before the yellow fever booster vaccination. These receptors came from a man aged 18 to 29 who received the YFV17D yellow fever vaccine.

J is TRBJ2-3 and V is TRBV24-1; weak D call: TRBD1 (6 bases). CDR3 length equals 16 residues. Germline loops: CDR1 KGHDR, CDR2 SFDVKD. V lost 5 bases, J lost 1 base, and 15 bases lay in between. The CDR3 DNA sequence: TGTGCCACCAGTGCCAGGGACATACGGGGCACAGATACGCAGTATTTT. Protein sequence: CATSARDIRGTDTQYF.

This chain links TRBV7-9 with TRBJ2-7; possible D gene TRBD2, 6 bases. Trimming shortened V by 4 bases and J by 7 bases, and 14 bases separated the two germline ends. This CDR3 comprises 13 residues. Per the germline V gene, CDR1 is SEHNR and CDR2 is FQNEAQ (reference sequence). The CDR3 loop reads CASSWEAGREQYF. In nucleotides, the CDR3 is TGTGCCAGCAGCTGGGAGGCCGGGCGGGAGCAGTACTTC.

This clonotype was seen only a few times. The chain couples TRBV20-1 to TRBJ1-5, with 9 bases lining up with TRBD1. V lost 5 bases and J lost 0; bases outside the gene matches: 5. Germline CDR1 is DFQATT and CDR2 is SNEGSKA (reference sequence). The CDR3 spans 15 residues. The CDR3 loop is CSARQGDYSNQPQHF. The CDR3, as DNA: TGCAGTGCTCGACAGGGGGACTATAGCAATCAGCCCCAGCATTTT.

The sample holds many counts of this clonotype. The CDR3 nucleotides are TGTGCCAGCAGTTACTCGGGGGATACGCAGTATTTT. It codes for CASSYSGDTQYF. The rearrangement uses TRBV6-5 and TRBJ2-3, with no clear D. V was cut by 0 bases and J by 6 bases, with 4 bases left in between. Germline V gene sequence: CDR1 MNHEY, CDR2 SVGAGI. The CDR3 runs to 12 residues.

This sequence joins TRBV20-1 and TRBJ1-2; 7 bases are shared with TRBD1. Per germline, CDR1 DFQATT and CDR2 SNEGSKA (reference sequence). The CDR3 consists of 14 residues. The V gene end was trimmed by 1 base and the J gene end by 0 bases; junction bases not matched to a gene: 2. The CDR3 DNA reads TGCAGTGCTAGAGGACAGGGAACTAACTATGGCTACACCTTC. This gives the protein CSARGQGTNYGYTF.

This clonotype has just a few counts. This chain links TRBV7-6 with TRBJ2-3; TRBD1 or TRBD2 may be the D gene (5 bases each). V was pared by 5 bases and J by 5 bases, with 20 bases between. Germline V gives CDR1 SGHVS, CDR2 FNYEAQ. The CDR3 runs to 16 residues. The CDR3 here is CASSPNRGVRVDTQYF. The CDR3 nucleotides are TGTGCCAGCAGCCCCAACCGGGGCGTGAGGGTAGATACGCAGTATTTT.

V is TRBV9 and J is TRBJ1-6; TRBD1 matches 9 bases. CDR3 length: 14 amino acids. Germline V gene sequence: CDR1 SGDLS, CDR2 YYNGEE. The junction had 6 bases not matched to a gene; V was cut back by 4 bases and J by 10 bases. The CDR3 nucleotides are TGTGCCAGCAGCCATGACAGGGGGAGATCACCCCTCCACTTT. Residues: CASSHDRGRSPLHF.

The genes are TRBV28 and TRBJ1-5; 9 nucleotides agree with TRBD1. Trimming took 8 bases from V and 1 from J; bases not matched to a gene: 6. The CDR3 length is 15 residues. Germline CDR1 MDHEN, CDR2 SYDVKM. In DNA form, the CDR3 reads TGTGCCAGCGGTGTGACAGGGGGAAGCAATCAGCCCCAGCATTTT. This gives the protein CASGVTGGSNQPQHF.

This clonotype appeared many times. The V and J genes are TRBV18 and TRBJ1-3, with D hard to call. With 4 bases removed from V and 1 base from J, the gap between germline ends came to 8 bases. Germline values: CDR1 KGHSH, CDR2 LQKENI. The CDR3 is 14 residues long. CDR3 protein: CASSRETSGNTIYF. CDR3 bases: TGTGCCAGCTCACGTGAGACATCTGGAAACACCATATATTTT. Filled out from reference TRBV18 and TRBJ1-3, the complete variable domain reads NAGVMQNPRHLVRRRGQEARLRCSPMKGHSHVYWYRQLPEEGLKFMVYLQKENIIDESGMPKERFSAEFPKEGPSILRIQQVVRGDSAAYFCASSRETSGNTIYFGEGSWLTVV.

The CDR3 sequence is CASGDPGGRDSVTGELFF. The DNA of the CDR3 is TGTGCCAGCGGAGACCCGGGCGGACGGGACAGTGTGACCGGGGAGCTGTTTTTT. This chain links TRBV21-1 with TRBJ2-2; TRBD1 was called by the table and not checked on the DNA. TRBV21-1 is tagged as a pseudogene. The CDR3 runs 18 residues.

In this sample, this clonotype turned up a few times. The chain uses TRBV3-1 and TRBJ2-7, with D possibly matching TRBD2 (6 bases). V was trimmed by 4 bases and J by 6 bases, leaving 16 bases between them. Germline V gene data show CDR1 as LGHDT and CDR2 as YNNKEL (reference sequence). The CDR3 has 14 residues. The chain's CDR3 is CASSRTFRDSEQYF. Written as DNA, the CDR3 is TGTGCCAGCAGCCGAACCTTCCGGGACTCCGAGCAGTACTTC.

CDR3 sequence: CSATSGGAILDTQYF. CDR3 nucleotides: TGCAGTGCTACGAGCGGGGGGGCGATCCTGGATACGCAGTATTTT. J is TRBJ2-3 and V is TRBV20-1; 10 positions match TRBD2. The CDR3 extends over 15 amino acids. CDR1 and CDR2 (germline): DFQATT, SNEGSKA (reference sequence). V dropped 4 bases and J dropped 6; count of bases not matched to a gene: 10.

The V and J genes are TRBV21-1 and TRBJ1-6; TRBD1, the table's D call, lacks a check against the DNA. TRBV21-1 is annotated as a pseudogene. The CDR3 spans 22 residues. This chain's CDR3 is CASSKAPGGGQGNKRASSPLHF. CDR3 coding DNA: TGTGCCAGCAGCAAAGCGCCCGGAGGAGGACAGGGCAATAAACGTGCAAGTTCACCCCTCCACTTT.

This clonotype was counted only a few times. The rearrangement joins TRBV28 to TRBJ1-1; D call uncertain. The germline CDR1 and CDR2 sequences are MDHEN and SYDVKM. V was pared by 7 bases and J by 1 base, with 4 bases between. CDR3 length: 11 amino acids. CDR3 DNA sequence: TGTGCCAGCAACCGGAACACTGAAGCTTTCTTT. This codes for CASNRNTEAFF. The full variable domain, in which reference TRBV28 and TRBJ1-1 provide the parts outside the CDR3, is DVKVTQSSRYLVKRTGEKVFLECVQDMDHENMFWYRQDPGLGLRLIYFSYDVKMKEKGDIPEGYSVSREKKERFSLILESASTNQTSMYLCASNRNTEAFFGQGTRLTVV.

This clonotype has a handful of counts. This chain links TRBV5-5 with TRBJ1-4; no reliable D call. V was clipped by 4 bases and J by 6 bases, with 19 bases between them. The CDR3 is 16 amino acids. CDR1 and CDR2 from the germline V gene are SGHKS and YYEKEE (reference sequence). CDR3 DNA: TGTGCCAGCAGCGGAGGCCCCGCGGGGTTTGATGAAAAACTGTTTTTT. Encoded protein: CASSGGPAGFDEKLFF.

The chain combines TRBV12-3 or TRBV12-4 with TRBJ1-5, with a tentative D call TRBD1 (5 bases). This CDR3 has 14 residues. V was cut by 5 bases and J by 3 bases, with 11 bases left in between. CDR3 in amino acids: CASSRDGPNQPQHF. For the CDR3, the DNA is TGTGCCAGCAGTCGGGACGGGCCCAATCAGCCCCAGCATTTT.

V gene TRBV20-1 combines with J gene TRBJ2-1; TRBD2 might be the D (5 bases). Germline assignment: CDR1 DFQATT and CDR2 SNEGSKA (reference sequence). Trimming stripped 2 bases from V and 0 bases from J, with 11 bases between. The CDR3 runs 15 residues. This CDR3 is CSARLRGNSYNEQFF. In nucleotides, the CDR3 is TGCAGTGCTAGATTACGGGGAAACTCCTACAATGAGCAGTTCTTC.

This clonotype was seen more than once but under ten times. This chain connects TRBV7-9 to TRBJ2-6; no clear D gene. This CDR3 region has 16 residues. CDR1 and CDR2 from the germline V gene are SEHNR and FQNEAQ (reference sequence). V gave up 1 base and J gave up 2 bases, with 9 bases separating them. This chain's CDR3 is CASSLGGGPGANVLTF. DNA for the CDR3: TGTGCCAGCAGCTTAGGGGGTGGGCCTGGGGCCAACGTCCTGACTTTC.

This clonotype was observed at least ten times. This chain joins TRBV12-3 or TRBV12-4 and TRBJ2-4, with TRBD1 matching 8 bases. V was clipped by 7 bases and J by 7 bases; unmatched bases: 3. The CDR3 spans 12 residues. In DNA, the CDR3 is TGTGCCAGCACCGGACAGGGTAACATTCAGTACTTC. Translating gives CASTGQGNIQYF.

The chain carries TRBV10-2 and TRBJ2-2; 12 nucleotides match TRBD2. Germline V lookup: CDR1 WSHSY, CDR2 SAAADI. The V segment lost 5 bases and the J segment 5 bases; nucleotides outside the gene matches: 3. The CDR3 contains 15 residues. CDR3 sequence: CASSTTSGGTGELFF. The DNA of the CDR3 is TGCGCCAGCAGTACCACTAGCGGGGGGACCGGGGAGCTGTTTTTT.

V gene TRBV5-4 combines with J gene TRBJ2-3; 9 bases align to TRBD2. The CDR3 covers 15 residues. Germline-derived CDR1 and CDR2 are SGHNT and YYREEE (reference sequence). V trimming: 4 bases; J trimming: 4 bases; junction bases outside the gene matches: 7. The CDR3 DNA follows: TGTGCCAGCAGCCCGACTAGCGGTTCTTCAGATACGCAGTATTTT. This sequence encodes CASSPTSGSSDTQYF.

The chain carries TRBV28 and TRBJ2-1, with TRBD2 matching over 7 bases. Germline V gene data show CDR1 as MDHEN and CDR2 as SYDVKM. The CDR3 totals 18 residues. V dropped 4 bases and J dropped 2; count of bases not matched to a gene: 14. For the CDR3, the DNA is TGTGCCAGCAGTTCCCCTCGCGGTGGGGGGGAAACCTACAATGAGCAGTTCTTC. It specifies CASSSPRGGGETYNEQFF.

Here the CDR3 reads CSASEMRANYGYTF. The CDR3 DNA is TGCAGTGCTAGCGAGATGAGGGCTAACTATGGCTACACCTTC. The rearrangement joins TRBV20-1 to TRBJ1-2, with D unresolved. Germline lookup yields CDR1 DFQATT and CDR2 SNEGSKA (reference sequence). The ends were cut back, 3 bases at V and 0 bases at J, with 11 bases in the middle. CDR3 size: 14 residues.

This chain uses TRBV18 with TRBJ2-7; 8 bases match TRBD1. The CDR3 is 14 amino acids. Germline V gene lookup returns CDR1 KGHSH and CDR2 LQKENI. V was pared by 3 bases and J by 11 bases, with 12 bases of the junction left unmatched. The CDR3 loop reads CASSPGQVLSSEYF. The CDR3 bases are TGTGCCAGCTCACCGGGACAGGTACTTTCATCCGAGTACTTC.

The table lists this clonotype with a few counts. J is TRBJ1-1 and V is TRBV4-3, with 8 bases lining up with TRBD1. Germline loops: CDR1 LGHNA, CDR2 YSLEER. Trimming took 4 bases from V and 6 from J; bases not matched to a gene: 7. CDR3 size: 14 residues. The CDR3 protein is CASSPSDRGSEAFF. In nucleotides, the CDR3 is TGCGCCAGCAGCCCCTCTGACAGGGGCTCTGAAGCTTTCTTT.

This chain connects TRBV11-3 to TRBJ1-6, with 7 bases identical to TRBD1. The CDR3 extends over 13 amino acids. Germline CDR1 and CDR2: SGHNT and YENEEA. J gave up 8 bases and V 3 bases, and 1 base lay outside the gene matches. CDR3 protein: CASSFGTDSPLHF. In DNA form, the CDR3 reads TGTGCCAGCAGCTTTGGGACAGATTCACCCCTCCACTTT.

The chain has TRBV6-1 and TRBJ2-7, with 15 bases identical to TRBD2. Trimming at V came to 3 bases and at J to 5 bases, leaving 5 bases not matched to a gene. This CDR3 contains 16 residues. Per germline, CDR1 MNHNS and CDR2 SASEGT. CDR3: CASSDAGLAGGHEQYV. In nucleotides, the CDR3 is TGTGCCAGCAGTGACGCCGGACTAGCGGGGGGGCACGAGCAGTACGTC.